The rows below give T cell receptor beta chains drawn from one sample of a study of cytomegalovirus exposure and HLA in healthy donors. Profiled with immunoSEQ multiplex PCR; TCRdb holds only in-frame clones, not every one. The repertoire includes about 21,000 clones, roughly 97% of them detected once, and 10% sits in the top ten. Sequenced input: PBMCs. The origin of the receptors is a man aged 25-45 years in good health and CMV-seropositive. Both conserved end residues are trimmed from each CDR3.

TRBV29-1 SGQGAVRKGTDTQY
TRBV27 ASRRSGGGEQY
TRBV6-5 ASSYLGGPYEQY
TRBV7-8 ASSLANLFFGTSGAQETQY
TRBV2 ASAPAGSKETQY
TRBV28 ASIRDSYNYGYT
TRBV7-9 ASSSPDTSYEQY
TRBV28 ASSLQDFMNTEAF
TRBV13 ASSLVRGWETQY
TRBV13 ASSPDRAGTQY
TRBV10-1 ASSPQGPSGNEQF
TRBV30 AWGGQGNYNEQF
TRBV15 ATSRGPGTGTEKLF
TRBV21-1 ASSKGPRTGDGELF
TRBV19 ASSPTGVGYEQY
TRBV6-1 ASGQGLSYEQY
TRBV6-6 ALVGGHGYT
TRBV20-1 GRELNGEQY
TRBV28 ASSLSQGGNQPQH
TRBV6-5 ASSSQGQGDYGYT
TRBV7-9 ASSSPGQLDEKLF
TRBV27 ASSLWPSRQGDSQPQH
TRBV5-5 ASSPLYGQY
TRBV28 ASSTSGRRTDTQY
TRBV4-2 ASSQDGDRRDRGPYEQY
TRBV6-4 ASSDGTEYNEQF
TRBV7-2 ASSLLPGVSTRYEQY